These 10 T cell receptor beta chains were all obtained from the same sample, sequenced in a study of T cell responses to AZD1222 COVID-19 vaccine. The assay was immunoSEQ multiplex PCR, and TCRdb's table has in-frame clones only and misses some. Of some 150,000 clones listed, around nine tenths are singletons. This sample comprised peripheral blood, obtained on day 0 of AZD1222 vaccination. All receptors come from an adult in good health.

The chain carries TRBV15 and TRBJ1-2; D possibly corresponds to TRBD1 (5 bases). CDR1 is LNHNV, CDR2 YYDKDF, per germline (reference sequence). The CDR3 is 16 amino acids. The V and J ends lost 6 bases and 9 bases respectively, with 26 bases between them. As DNA, the CDR3 is TGTGCCACCAGATCGGCTGGTCAGGGAATCTATGGAAGCTACACCTTC. Translated, it gives CATRSAGQGIYGSYTF. Variable domain in full (rest from reference TRBV15 and TRBJ1-2): DAMVIQNPRYQVTQFGKPVTLSCSQTLNHNVMYWYQQKSSQAPKLLFHYYDKDFNNEADTPDNFQSRRPNTSFCFLDIRSPGLGDTAMYLCATRSAGQGIYGSYTFGSGTRLTVV.

V usage is TRBV9 and J usage is TRBJ2-1; D is possibly TRBD1 (5 bases). With 5 bases removed from V and 0 bases from J, the gap between germline ends came to 15 bases. The CDR3 extends over 16 amino acids. Germline values: CDR1 SGDLS, CDR2 YYNGEE. In nucleotides, the CDR3 is TGTGCCAGCAGTCGTTCGACAGTAAGCTCCTACAATGAGCAGTTCTTC. Protein sequence: CASSRSTVSSYNEQFF. Filled out from reference TRBV9 and TRBJ2-1, the complete variable domain reads DSGVTQTPKHLITATGQRVTLRCSPRSGDLSVYWYQQSLDQGLQFLIQYYNGEERAKGNILERFSAQQFPDLHSELNLSSLELGDSALYFCASSRSTVSSYNEQFFGPGTRLTVL.

This chain links TRBV5-4 with TRBJ2-7; 7 bases align to TRBD2. CDR1 SGHNT and CDR2 YYREEE come from the germline V gene (reference sequence). This CDR3 has 15 amino acids. With 3 bases clipped from V and 2 bases from J, the junction kept 8 bases outside the gene matches. The DNA of the CDR3 is TGTGCCAGCAGCTCAGGTAGCGGGTGGACCTACGAGCAGTACTTC. Protein sequence: CASSSGSGWTYEQYF.

The rearrangement links TRBV3-1 (or the pseudogene TRBV3-2) to TRBJ2-3; D unclear. CDR1 is LGHDT, CDR2 YNNKEL, per germline (reference sequence). Trimming removed 4 bases at V and 2 bases at J, with 10 bases between. This CDR3 is built from 14 residues. CDR3 in DNA: TGTGCCAGCAGCCCCAGGACCTCCACAGATACGCAGTATTTT. Its translation is CASSPRTSTDTQYF.

A single count supports this clone. The chain recombines TRBV2 with TRBJ1-2; D possibly corresponds to TRBD1 (5 bases). Germline assignment: CDR1 SNHLY and CDR2 FYNNEI. CDR3 length: 13 residues. V was shortened by 0 bases and J by 8 bases, with 10 bases between the two germline ends. The CDR3 sequence is CASSEAQGGGYTF. The CDR3 region has the DNA TGTGCCAGCAGTGAAGCGCAGGGTGGGGGCTACACCTTC. Full variable domain (remainder filled in from reference TRBV2 and TRBJ1-2): EPEVTQTPSHQVTQMGQEVILRCVPISNHLYFYWYRQILGQKVEFLVSFYNNEISEKSEIFDDQFSVERPDGSNFTLKIRSTKLEDSAMYFCASSEAQGGGYTFGSGTRLTVV.

The chain uses TRBV5-1 and TRBJ2-5; tentative D call: TRBD2 (6 bases). The germline CDR1 and CDR2 sequences are SGHRS and YFSETQ. There are 14 residues in the CDR3. V was cut by 1 base and J by 4 bases, with 11 bases left in between. CDR3 DNA sequence: TGCGCCAGCAGCTTGATGGGGGGAGGAGAGACCCAGTACTTC. It is translated as CASSLMGGGETQYF.

The chain is built from TRBV4-3 and TRBJ1-3; unclear D gene. Germline CDR1 LGHNA, CDR2 YSLEER. V was pared by 0 bases and J by 6 bases, with 9 bases between. The CDR3 consists of 14 residues. The CDR3 nucleotides are TGCGCCAGCAGCCAAGAGGCTTGGGCAAACACCATATATTTT. It encodes CASSQEAWANTIYF.

This chain links TRBV25-1 with TRBJ1-6; no clear D. Germline V lookup: CDR1 MGHDK, CDR2 SYGVNS. Deletions cut 2 bases from V and 4 bases from J, with 6 bases between. The CDR3 totals 14 residues. This CDR3 reads CASSEGRYNSPLHF. The CDR3 DNA reads as TGTGCCAGCAGTGAAGGCAGATATAATTCACCCCTCCACTTT.

The DNA for the CDR3 is TGTGCCAGCAGTTACTCGGCGGACTATGGCTACACCTTC. It is translated as CASSYSADYGYTF. The V and J genes are TRBV6-6 and TRBJ1-2; D unresolved. Trimming pared 0 bases from V and 3 bases from J, leaving 5 bases between. The CDR3 runs 13 residues. Germline V gene sequence: CDR1 MNHNY, CDR2 SVGAGI (reference sequence).

V usage is TRBV19 and J usage is TRBJ1-2; D unresolved. Germline CDR1 and CDR2: LNHDA and SQIVND (reference sequence). The CDR3 sequence is 11 residues long. V dropped 3 bases and J dropped 4 bases, with 3 bases sitting between them. The CDR3 protein is CASSIFYGYTF. The CDR3 coding sequence is TGTGCCAGTAGTATCTTCTATGGCTACACCTTC.